The text below deals with one TCR beta chain. No antigen is known for it. The CDR3 is 18 residues long. Unmatched junction bases numbered 9, after V lost 5 bases and J lost 1 base. The germline V gene has CDR1 MNHEY and CDR2 SMNVEV (reference sequence). This record comes from a study of T cell repertoires in cytomegalovirus infection. TCRdb called the reads again in MiXCR, with one record for every CDR3 protein. The repertoire has under 200,000 distinct CDR3 sequences, roughly 9.8% of them found once; the top ten carry about 4.2%. Notes on the study in general: The study found HLA-C-restricted CMV-specific TCR beta clonotypes dominating the ex vivo response.

The sample consisted of PBMCs. The receptor's source is a human donor in good health (CMV status not recorded). Some clones in this sample may be carry-over from other donors' samples. The chain is built from TRBV27 and TRBJ2-3; the match to TRBD2 covers 13 bases. CDR3 residues: CASSPNPGLAGGTDTQYF. The CDR3 DNA is TGTGCCAGCAGTCCTAACCCTGGACTAGCGGGAGGCACAGATACGCAGTATTTT.